The present T cell receptor beta chain was sequenced within a study of long-term antiretroviral therapy in people with HIV. Run at survey level, the immunoSEQ assay was version v3.0. This table comes from immunoSEQ multiplex PCR, and its TCRdb copy is limited to in-frame clones, with some not included. The sample consists of over 20,000 clones, roughly 84% of them appearing once. The input for sequencing was unsorted PBMCs, taken 0.6 years after starting antiretroviral therapy. This receptor was taken from a man in his 60s with HIV.

CDR3 bases: TGTGCCAGCAGCGCCGAATCAGGTTACTATGGCTACACCTTC. It encodes CASSAESGYYGYTF. The chain carries TRBV9 and TRBJ1-2; D uncertain. This CDR3 region has 14 residues. Germline V gene sequence: CDR1 SGDLS, CDR2 YYNGEE. V was shortened by 3 bases and J by 3 bases, with 12 bases between the two germline ends.